This TCR beta chain is from a study of Tregs in tolerant kidney transplant recipients. Only in-frame clones appear in the TCRdb table, and some are missing; sequencing was by immunoSEQ multiplex PCR. This sample's clone table lists some 31,000 clones. Turning to this clone: The antigen is not known. The DNA ends 3 residues before the CDR3 does, and the rest of the CDR3 is filled in from the germline J gene.

Study results and limitations: Tregs expanded with activated donor B cells seemed most donor-specific. Some patients' samples used different primers over time, so nucleotide sequences weren't comparable. Few patients were studied, so findings need validation in larger groups.

Looked up from germline, CDR1 is SGHVS and CDR2 is FNYEAQ. V was shortened by 2 bases and J by 3 bases, with 11 bases between the two germline ends. CDR3 length: 14 residues. Source: CD8+ T cells from blood, taken before the transplant. The V and J genes are TRBV7-6 and TRBJ2-7; tentatively, D is TRBD1 (6 bases). The sequence derives from a human donor who received a combined kidney and bone marrow transplant. The CDR3 DNA, read in part, is TGTGCCAGCAGCTTATCCCCAGGGGACTACGAG. Translating it yields CASSLSPGDYE. The CDR3 in full is CASSLSPGDYEQYF.